A single sample is the source of the 30 T cell receptor beta chains below, sequenced in a study of T cells expressing NK-cell markers. TCRdb re-called the 5' RACE reads; every CDR3 protein appears as one record, without DNA. Its clone listing holds a few hundred thousand distinct CDR3 sequences. The source material was blood T cells: a sorted CD56 or NKG2C T cell subset, CD4+ or CD8+ T cells, or bulk PBMC T cells (not recorded which). The receptors originated from a man between 18 and 69 years old in good health.

V usage is TRBV28 and J usage is TRBJ1-4; TCRdb's D call, TRBD1, is unchecked because there is no DNA. Looked up from germline, CDR1 is MDHEN and CDR2 is SYDVKM. The CDR3 consists of 14 residues. CDR3 residues: CASTRPGIGEKLFF.

V is TRBV13 and J is TRBJ2-7. Germline V gives CDR1 PRHDT, CDR2 FYEKMQ (reference sequence). The CDR3 is 16 residues long. This CDR3 reads CASGGTREVTAYEQYF.

The chain joins TRBV7-2 to TRBJ1-2; without DNA, the TCRdb call of TRBD1 cannot be checked. The germline CDR1 and CDR2 sequences are SGHTA and FQGNSA. This CDR3 has 14 amino acids. CDR3 residues: CASSLPGPNYGYTF.

The chain links TRBV5-1 to TRBJ2-1; TCRdb's D gene call, TRBD1, goes unchecked for lack of DNA. The germline V gene has CDR1 SGHRS and CDR2 YFSETQ. This CDR3 is built from 12 residues. CDR3 sequence: CASSLGDRKQFF.

This rearrangement joins TRBV20-1 to TRBJ1-1. Germline CDR1 DFQATT, CDR2 SNEGSKA (reference sequence). This CDR3 comprises 12 residues. The CDR3 sequence is CSVRGEGRQAFF.

This chain connects TRBV14 to TRBJ2-7. Germline-derived CDR1 and CDR2 are SGHDN and FVKESK. This CDR3 is 13 amino acids long. The CDR3: CASSPGWGWEQYF.

The chain carries TRBV7-6 and TRBJ2-5; TCRdb picks TRBD1, but there is no DNA to check that call. The CDR3 loop spans 22 amino acids. Germline V gene lookup returns CDR1 SGHVS and CDR2 FNYEAQ. Here the CDR3 reads CASSYPAAGVGRGRWYQETQYF.

The chain recombines TRBV7-9 with TRBJ2-7; TCRdb picks TRBD2, but there is no DNA to check that call. This CDR3 spans 14 amino acids. Germline V gene sequence: CDR1 SEHNR, CDR2 FQNEAQ (reference sequence). The CDR3: CATAQKGGSYEQYF.

This rearrangement joins TRBV28 to TRBJ2-1; TCRdb picks TRBD2, but there is no DNA to check that call. Germline lookup yields CDR1 MDHEN and CDR2 SYDVKM. This CDR3 has 14 residues. CDR3 protein: CASSLGTRVNEQFF. Looking up the rest from reference TRBV28 and TRBJ2-1 gives the full variable domain: DVKVTQSSRYLVKRTGEKVFLECVQDMDHENMFWYRQDPGLGLRLIYFSYDVKMKEKGDIPEGYSVSREKKERFSLILESASTNQTSMYLCASSLGTRVNEQFFGPGTRLTVL.

The chain carries TRBV6-1 and TRBJ2-7; the D call from TCRdb, TRBD2, cannot be confirmed without DNA. Looked up from germline, CDR1 is MNHNS and CDR2 is SASEGT. The CDR3 contains 14 residues. The CDR3 loop is CASTLGTSGYEQYF.

This chain links TRBV5-1 with TRBJ2-7; TCRdb picks TRBD2, but there is no DNA to check that call. In germline, CDR1 is SGHRS, CDR2 YFSETQ. This CDR3 has 14 residues. CDR3 sequence: CASSRLGGGGEQYF.

This chain connects TRBV7-9 to TRBJ1-1; TCRdb's assignment of TRBD1 cannot be checked, as there is no DNA. This CDR3 comprises 14 residues. Germline loops: CDR1 SEHNR, CDR2 FQNEAQ (reference sequence). Here the CDR3 reads CASSRGGKNTEAFF.

This chain joins TRBV7-2 and TRBJ2-1; TCRdb proposes TRBD1, but this gene call is untestable without DNA. The CDR3 runs 16 residues. The germline V gene has CDR1 SGHTA and CDR2 FQGNSA. The CDR3 here is CASSLGVRATYNEQFF.

This chain uses TRBV7-2 with TRBJ2-3; TCRdb's D call of TRBD2 is untestable without DNA. The V gene's germline CDR1 is SGHTA and CDR2 FQGNSA. The CDR3 length is 13 residues. CDR3 in amino acids: CASVMGGGDTQYF.

Here the CDR3 reads CASSFRGGVNYF. The chain joins TRBV28 to TRBJ2-7; TCRdb calls TRBD1, which cannot be checked without DNA. CDR1 is MDHEN, CDR2 SYDVKM, per germline. This CDR3 contains 12 residues.

This chain joins TRBV19 and TRBJ1-1; TCRdb reports TRBD1, a call that lacks DNA to check it against. There are 15 residues in the CDR3. Germline-derived CDR1 and CDR2 are LNHDA and SQIVND (reference sequence). This chain's CDR3 is CATGLHGTGNTEAFF.

The chain has TRBV3-1 and TRBJ2-7; TCRdb's D gene call, TRBD2, goes unchecked for lack of DNA. The V gene's germline CDR1 is LGHDT and CDR2 YNNKEL (reference sequence). The CDR3 covers 14 residues. The chain's CDR3 is CASSQDWRAWEQYF.

The chain uses TRBV6-2 or TRBV6-3 and TRBJ2-1. Germline V gives CDR1 MNHEY, CDR2 SVGEGT. This CDR3 has 12 residues. This chain's CDR3 is CASSYGLSEQFF.

V gene TRBV18 combines with J gene TRBJ2-5; TCRdb names TRBD2, which stays unverified in the absence of DNA. Germline V lookup: CDR1 KGHSH, CDR2 LQKENI. The CDR3 runs 13 residues. The chain's CDR3 is CASSLSVMETQYF. The full variable domain, in which reference TRBV18 and TRBJ2-5 provide the parts outside the CDR3, is NAGVMQNPRHLVRRRGQEARLRCSPMKGHSHVYWYRQLPEEGLKFMVYLQKENIIDESGMPKERFSAEFPKEGPSILRIQQVVRGDSAAYFCASSLSVMETQYFGPGTRLLVL.

The rearrangement uses TRBV7-2 and TRBJ1-5. CDR3 length: 17 amino acids. The germline CDR1 and CDR2 sequences are SGHTA and FQGNSA. The CDR3 sequence: CASSLAGVGIVRQPQHF.

The chain is built from TRBV5-1 and TRBJ2-7; TCRdb indicates TRBD1, and absent DNA this call remains unverified. Germline lookup yields CDR1 SGHRS and CDR2 YFSETQ. This CDR3 region has 14 residues. CDR3 in amino acids: CASSTRQGSYEQYF.

V usage is TRBV7-9 and J usage is TRBJ2-7; TCRdb calls TRBD2, which cannot be checked without DNA. This CDR3 spans 15 amino acids. Germline V gene lookup returns CDR1 SEHNR and CDR2 FQNEAQ (reference sequence). The CDR3 loop is CASSSSGGGVSEQYF.

J is TRBJ2-5 and V is TRBV3-1. Germline V gene sequence: CDR1 LGHDT, CDR2 YNNKEL (reference sequence). The CDR3 is made up of 16 amino acids. The CDR3 protein is CASSPWNRREQETQYF.

The chain recombines TRBV5-4 with TRBJ2-1. Germline CDR1 is SGHNT and CDR2 is YYREEE (reference sequence). This CDR3 comprises 15 residues. CDR3 region: CASSLDQTRGNEQFF.

This chain connects TRBV20-1 to TRBJ2-1; TCRdb gives TRBD1 as the D gene, but with no DNA this cannot be confirmed. Germline CDR1 and CDR2: DFQATT and SNEGSKA (reference sequence). CDR3 length: 13 amino acids. The CDR3 is CSAMGERRDEQFF.

This rearrangement joins TRBV28 to TRBJ2-7; TCRdb outputs TRBD1, but without DNA this stays unchecked. The germline V gene has CDR1 MDHEN and CDR2 SYDVKM. The CDR3 is made up of 15 amino acids. CDR3 protein: CASSSVGTGGFEQYF.

The chain links TRBV11-2 to TRBJ2-3; TCRdb's assignment of TRBD2 cannot be checked, as there is no DNA. The CDR3 covers 15 residues. The germline CDR1 and CDR2 sequences are SGHAT and FQNNGV. Here the CDR3 reads CASSGPRLGPDTQYF.

V and J are TRBV6-2 or TRBV6-3 and TRBJ2-4; TCRdb names TRBD1, which stays unverified in the absence of DNA. The CDR3 extends over 13 amino acids. CDR1 MNHEY and CDR2 SVGEGT come from the germline V gene. The CDR3 protein is CASSLQGADIQYF.

The chain has TRBV19 and TRBJ2-5; the TCRdb D gene call, TRBD2, has no DNA to confirm it. The CDR3 contains 19 residues. Germline V gives CDR1 LNHDA, CDR2 SQIVND (reference sequence). The CDR3: CASSISREWATSGVETQYF.

The chain couples TRBV5-6 to TRBJ2-5; absent DNA, TCRdb's TRBD1 call cannot be checked. Germline values: CDR1 SGHDT, CDR2 YYEEEE. This CDR3 region has 14 residues. CDR3: CASSSTGPQGAQYF. The full variable domain, rest sourced from reference TRBV5-6 and TRBJ2-5, is DAGVTQSPTHLIKTRGQQVTLRCSPKSGHDTVSWYQQALGQGPQFIFQYYEEEERQRGNFPDRFSGHQFPNYSSELNVNALLLGDSALYLCASSSTGPQGAQYFGPGTRLLVL.